The 11 T cell receptor beta chains in this list originate from one sample, sequenced in a study of graft-versus-host responses after intestinal transplantation. Clones were sequenced by immunoSEQ multiplex PCR, and TCRdb holds only the in-frame ones, with some missing. The table has tens of thousands of clones, about 90% seen once. Sequencing was performed on PBMCs, taken about 120 days after intestinal transplantation. These receptors were obtained from a human patient who received an intestinal transplant, so some T cells may come from the graft donor.

The chain uses TRBV6-1 and TRBJ2-1; D ambiguous. CDR3 length equals 17 residues. Trimming took off 3 bases at V and 8 bases at J, with 23 bases between the two ends. Germline loops: CDR1 MNHNS, CDR2 SASEGT. The CDR3 here is CASSDEKLGFLHDEQFF. In DNA, the CDR3 is TGTGCCAGCAGTGACGAGAAGTTGGGGTTTCTACACGATGAGCAGTTCTTC.

This sequence joins TRBV6-5 and TRBJ1-3; D is perhaps TRBD1 (6 bases). V was trimmed by 4 bases and J by 2 bases, leaving 15 bases between them. The CDR3 loop spans 16 amino acids. The germline V gene encodes CDR1 MNHEY and CDR2 SVGAGI. The CDR3 DNA reads TGTGCCAGCAGTTCTAGACAGGTTTCCGCTGGAAACACCATATATTTT. Its protein product is CASSSRQVSAGNTIYF.

This sequence joins TRBV4-1 and TRBJ2-7; D is perhaps TRBD1 (6 bases). CDR3 length: 12 amino acids. Germline CDR1 reads MGHRA; CDR2 reads YSYEKL. Trimming cost V 1 base and J 6 bases, with 7 bases left between them. In DNA, the CDR3 is TGCGCCAGCAGCCAAGGCAGGGGCGAGCAGTACTTC. This gives the protein CASSQGRGEQYF.

The rearrangement joins TRBV28 to TRBJ2-1; TRBD2 is a possible D gene (6 bases). The length of the CDR3 is 15 residues. Germline V gives CDR1 MDHEN, CDR2 SYDVKM. Trimming stripped 1 base from V and 4 bases from J, with 11 bases between. CDR3 in amino acids: CASSLYAGWYNEQFF. CDR3 DNA: TGTGCCAGCAGTTTATACGCGGGATGGTACAATGAGCAGTTCTTC.

The rearrangement joins TRBV19 to TRBJ2-7; a weak D match, TRBD1 (5 bases). The ends were cut back, 3 bases at V and 3 bases at J, with 21 bases in the middle. This CDR3 has 17 residues. Germline V gives CDR1 LNHDA, CDR2 SQIVND (reference sequence). CDR3 sequence (DNA): TGTGCCAGTAGTATGGGGCGATCCTCAAAGGGCCTCTACGAGCAGTACTTC. This gives the protein CASSMGRSSKGLYEQYF.

This chain connects TRBV30 to TRBJ2-3; 9 nucleotides agree with TRBD1. The CDR3 totals 15 residues. The germline V gene encodes CDR1 GTSNPN and CDR2 SVGIG (reference sequence). The V segment lost 2 bases and the J segment 5 bases; nucleotides outside the gene matches: 8. CDR3 nucleotides: TGTGCCTGGAGTCGGGTAGACAGGGGGAGAGATACGCAGTATTTT. Residues: CAWSRVDRGRDTQYF.

V usage is TRBV28 and J usage is TRBJ1-3; 9 positions match TRBD1. V was clipped by 7 bases and J by 5 bases; unmatched bases: 18. This CDR3 is 18 amino acids long. CDR1 and CDR2 (germline): MDHEN, SYDVKM. The CDR3 region is CASTPSVPGQGSRNTIYF. As DNA, the CDR3 is TGTGCCAGCACCCCGTCGGTCCCGGGACAGGGCAGCCGAAACACCATATATTTT.

This sequence joins TRBV5-1 and TRBJ2-5; D unclear. Germline V gene sequence: CDR1 SGHRS, CDR2 YFSETQ. With 0 bases removed from V and 3 bases from J, the gap between germline ends came to 15 bases. The CDR3 spans 16 residues. The CDR3 DNA sequence: TGCGCCAGCAGCTTGGGTCTGACCCGATGGGAAGAGACCCAGTACTTC. Protein product: CASSLGLTRWEETQYF.

The V call is TRBV5-1, the J call TRBJ1-6; D call uncertain. Trimming removed 0 bases at V and 3 bases at J, with 10 bases between. CDR3 size: 16 residues. Germline lookup yields CDR1 SGHRS and CDR2 YFSETQ. The CDR3 region is CASSLALAGYNSPLHF. The CDR3 region has the DNA TGCGCCAGCAGCTTGGCTCTGGCAGGCTATAATTCACCCCTCCACTTT.

This chain joins TRBV10-3 and TRBJ2-5; TRBD1 agrees at 9 bases. CDR3 length equals 16 residues. Per germline, CDR1 ENHRY and CDR2 SYGVKD. The V and J ends lost 1 base and 5 bases, in that order; junction bases with no gene match: 8. CDR3 sequence: CAISEWNRGRGETQYF. As DNA, the CDR3 is TGTGCCATCAGTGAGTGGAACAGGGGGCGCGGGGAGACCCAGTACTTC.

The chain joins TRBV19 to TRBJ2-3; 11 nucleotides agree with TRBD1. Trimming removed 3 bases from V and 8 bases from J; junction bases left unmatched: 7. This CDR3 contains 15 residues. Germline assignment: CDR1 LNHDA and CDR2 SQIVND (reference sequence). The CDR3 DNA reads as TGTGCCAGTAGTATCCTGGGACAGGGGGTCGGTACGCAGTATTTT. This encodes CASSILGQGVGTQYF.